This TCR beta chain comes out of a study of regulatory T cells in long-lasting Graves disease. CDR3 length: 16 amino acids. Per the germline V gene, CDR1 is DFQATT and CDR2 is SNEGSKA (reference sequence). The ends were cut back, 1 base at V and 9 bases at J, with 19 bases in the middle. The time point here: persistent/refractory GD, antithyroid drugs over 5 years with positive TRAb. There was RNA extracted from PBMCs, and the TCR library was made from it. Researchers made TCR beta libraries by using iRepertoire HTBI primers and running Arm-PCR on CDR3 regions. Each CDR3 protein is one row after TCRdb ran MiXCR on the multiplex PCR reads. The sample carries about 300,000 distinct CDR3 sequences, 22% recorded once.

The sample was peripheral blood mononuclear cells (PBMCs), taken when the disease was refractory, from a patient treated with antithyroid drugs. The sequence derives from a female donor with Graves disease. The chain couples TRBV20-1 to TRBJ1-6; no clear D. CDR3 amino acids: CSARAAASAGISPLHF. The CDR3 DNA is TGCAGTGCTAGAGCCGCAGCATCGGCGGGAATTTCACCCCTCCACTTT.